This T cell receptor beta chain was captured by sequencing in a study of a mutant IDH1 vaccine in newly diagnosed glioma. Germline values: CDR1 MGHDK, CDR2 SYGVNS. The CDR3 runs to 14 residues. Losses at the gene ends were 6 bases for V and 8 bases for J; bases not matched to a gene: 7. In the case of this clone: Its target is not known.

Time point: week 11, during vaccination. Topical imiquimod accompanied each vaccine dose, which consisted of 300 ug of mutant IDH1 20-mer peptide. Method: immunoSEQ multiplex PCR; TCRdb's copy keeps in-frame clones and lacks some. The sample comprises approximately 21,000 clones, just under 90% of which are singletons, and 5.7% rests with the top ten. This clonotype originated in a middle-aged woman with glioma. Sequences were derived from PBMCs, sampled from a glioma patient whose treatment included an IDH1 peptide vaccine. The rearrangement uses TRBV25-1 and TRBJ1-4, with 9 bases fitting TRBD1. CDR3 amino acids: CASRGTGSMEKLFF. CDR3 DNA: TGTGCCAGCAGAGGGACAGGGTCAATGGAAAAACTGTTTTTT.